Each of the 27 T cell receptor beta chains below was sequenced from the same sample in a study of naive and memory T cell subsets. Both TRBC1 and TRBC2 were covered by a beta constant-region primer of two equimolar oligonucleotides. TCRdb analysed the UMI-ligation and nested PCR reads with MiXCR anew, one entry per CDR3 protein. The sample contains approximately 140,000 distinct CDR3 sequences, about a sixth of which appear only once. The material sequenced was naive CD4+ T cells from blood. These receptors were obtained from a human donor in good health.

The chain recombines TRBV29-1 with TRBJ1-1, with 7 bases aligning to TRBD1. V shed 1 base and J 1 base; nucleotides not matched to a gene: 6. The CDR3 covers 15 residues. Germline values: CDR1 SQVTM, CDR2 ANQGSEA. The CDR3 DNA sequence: TGCAGCGTTGAAGTAGAGGGGGCGAAGAACACTGAAGCTTTCTTT. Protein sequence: CSVEVEGAKNTEAFF.

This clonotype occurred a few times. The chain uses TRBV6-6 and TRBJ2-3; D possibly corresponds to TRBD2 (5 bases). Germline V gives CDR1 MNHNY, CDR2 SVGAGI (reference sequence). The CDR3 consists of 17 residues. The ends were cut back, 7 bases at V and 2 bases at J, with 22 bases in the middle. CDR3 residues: CASIKVSGGRVTDTQYF. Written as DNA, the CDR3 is TGTGCCAGCATAAAAGTTAGTGGAGGACGAGTCACAGATACGCAGTATTTT.

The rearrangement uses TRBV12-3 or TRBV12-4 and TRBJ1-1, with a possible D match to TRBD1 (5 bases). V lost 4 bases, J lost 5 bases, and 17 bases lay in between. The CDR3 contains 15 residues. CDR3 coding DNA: TGTGCCAGCAGTTCGAATAGGGGTTGGGGGACTGAAGCTTTCTTT. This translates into CASSSNRGWGTEAFF.

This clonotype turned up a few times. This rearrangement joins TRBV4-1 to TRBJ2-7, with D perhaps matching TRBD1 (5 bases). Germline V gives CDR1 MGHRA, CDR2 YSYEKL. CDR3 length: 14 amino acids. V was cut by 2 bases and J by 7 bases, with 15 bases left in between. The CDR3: CASSQPRVSWEQYF. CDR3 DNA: TGCGCCAGCAGCCAACCCAGGGTTTCGTGGGAGCAGTACTTC.

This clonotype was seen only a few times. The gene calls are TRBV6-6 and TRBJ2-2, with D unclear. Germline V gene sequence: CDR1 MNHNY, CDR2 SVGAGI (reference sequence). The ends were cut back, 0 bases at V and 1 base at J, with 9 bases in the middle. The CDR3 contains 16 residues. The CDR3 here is CASSYSYRKNTGELFF. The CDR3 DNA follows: TGTGCCAGCAGTTACTCGTATAGAAAGAACACCGGGGAGCTGTTTTTT.

This CDR3 reads CSVEQLQETQYF. In DNA, the CDR3 is TGCAGCGTTGAGCAGTTGCAAGAGACCCAGTACTTC. The chain combines TRBV29-1 with TRBJ2-5; D gene ambiguous. V lost 3 bases, J lost 2 bases, and 7 bases lay in between. The germline CDR1 and CDR2 sequences are SQVTM and ANQGSEA. The CDR3 sequence is 12 residues long.

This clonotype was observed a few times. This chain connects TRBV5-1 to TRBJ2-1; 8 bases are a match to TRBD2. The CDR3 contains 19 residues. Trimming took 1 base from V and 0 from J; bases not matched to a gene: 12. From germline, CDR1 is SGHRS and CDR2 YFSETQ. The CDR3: CASSLIRSSGTSSYNEQFF. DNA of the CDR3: TGCGCCAGCAGCTTGATTAGGAGTAGCGGGACAAGCTCCTACAATGAGCAGTTCTTC.

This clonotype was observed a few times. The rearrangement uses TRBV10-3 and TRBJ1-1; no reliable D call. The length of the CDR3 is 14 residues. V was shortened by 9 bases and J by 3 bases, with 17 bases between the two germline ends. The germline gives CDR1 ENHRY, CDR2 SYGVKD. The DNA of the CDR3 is TGTGCCATAACGCGGCGCGAGTGGGACACTGAAGCTTTCTTT. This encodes CAITRREWDTEAFF.

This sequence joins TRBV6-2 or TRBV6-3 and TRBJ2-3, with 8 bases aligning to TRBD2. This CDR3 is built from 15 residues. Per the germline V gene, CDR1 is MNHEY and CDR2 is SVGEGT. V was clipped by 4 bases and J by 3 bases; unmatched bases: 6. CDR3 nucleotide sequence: TGTGCCAGCAGTTCAGAGCGGGAGAGAACAGATACGCAGTATTTT. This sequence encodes CASSSERERTDTQYF.

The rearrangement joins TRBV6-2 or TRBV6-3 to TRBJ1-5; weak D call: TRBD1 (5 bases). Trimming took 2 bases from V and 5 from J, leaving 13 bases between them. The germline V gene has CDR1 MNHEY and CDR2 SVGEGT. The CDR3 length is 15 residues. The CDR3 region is CASSYGAIRDQPQHF. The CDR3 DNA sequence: TGTGCCAGCAGTTACGGGGCTATAAGGGATCAGCCCCAGCATTTT.

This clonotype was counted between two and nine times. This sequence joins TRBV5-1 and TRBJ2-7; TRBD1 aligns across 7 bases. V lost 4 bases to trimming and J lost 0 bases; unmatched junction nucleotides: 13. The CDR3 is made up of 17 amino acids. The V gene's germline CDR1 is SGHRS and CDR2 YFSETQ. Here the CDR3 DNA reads TGCGCCAGCAGCGAGAACACAGGGGCGATAAGCTCCTACGAGCAGTACTTC. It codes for CASSENTGAISSYEQYF.

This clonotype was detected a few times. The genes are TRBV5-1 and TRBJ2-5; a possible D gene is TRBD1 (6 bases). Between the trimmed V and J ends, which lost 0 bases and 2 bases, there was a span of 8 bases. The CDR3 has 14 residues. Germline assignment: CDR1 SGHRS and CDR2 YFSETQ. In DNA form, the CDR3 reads TGCGCCAGCAGCTTGGTCAGGGGACAAGAGACCCAGTACTTC. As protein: CASSLVRGQETQYF. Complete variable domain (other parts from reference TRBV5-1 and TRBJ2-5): KAGVTQTPRYLIKTRGQQVTLSCSPISGHRSVSWYQQTPGQGLQFLFEYFSETQRNKGNFPGRFSGRQFSNSRSEMNVSTLELGDSALYLCASSLVRGQETQYFGPGTRLLVL.

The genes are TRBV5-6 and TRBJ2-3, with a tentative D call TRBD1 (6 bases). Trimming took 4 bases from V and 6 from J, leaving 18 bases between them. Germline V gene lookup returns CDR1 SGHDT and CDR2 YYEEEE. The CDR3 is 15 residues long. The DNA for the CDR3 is TGTGCCAGCAGCCCGACCGGGACATCAGGGGATACGCAGTATTTT. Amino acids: CASSPTGTSGDTQYF.

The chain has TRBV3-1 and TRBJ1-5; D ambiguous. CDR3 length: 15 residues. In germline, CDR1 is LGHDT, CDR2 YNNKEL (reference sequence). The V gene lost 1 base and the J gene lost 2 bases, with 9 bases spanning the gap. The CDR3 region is CASSQGSAGNQPQHF. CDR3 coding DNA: TGTGCCAGCAGCCAAGGTTCGGCAGGCAATCAGCCCCAGCATTTT.

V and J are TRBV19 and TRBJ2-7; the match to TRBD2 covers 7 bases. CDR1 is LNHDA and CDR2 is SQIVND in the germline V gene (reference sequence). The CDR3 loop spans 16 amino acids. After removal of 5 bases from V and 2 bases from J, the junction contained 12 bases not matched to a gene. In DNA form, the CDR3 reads TGTGCCAGTAGTGATCCCTGGCGGGAGAGTCCCTACGAGCAGTACTTC. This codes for CASSDPWRESPYEQYF.

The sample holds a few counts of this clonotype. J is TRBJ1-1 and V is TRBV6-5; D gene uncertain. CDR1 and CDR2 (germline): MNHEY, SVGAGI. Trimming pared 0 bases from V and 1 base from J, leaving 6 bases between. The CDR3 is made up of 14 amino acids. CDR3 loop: CASSYSTPNTEAFF. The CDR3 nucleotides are TGTGCCAGCAGTTACTCGACCCCGAACACTGAAGCTTTCTTT.

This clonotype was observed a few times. CDR3 residues: CASSLQGIWSNQPQHF. The CDR3 nucleotides read TGTGCCAGCAGCTTACAGGGGATCTGGAGCAATCAGCCCCAGCATTTT. This chain joins TRBV7-2 and TRBJ1-5; weak D call: TRBD1 (6 bases). Trimming took off 2 bases at V and 1 base at J, with 12 bases between the two ends. The CDR3 contains 16 residues. Germline CDR1 and CDR2: SGHTA and FQGNSA.

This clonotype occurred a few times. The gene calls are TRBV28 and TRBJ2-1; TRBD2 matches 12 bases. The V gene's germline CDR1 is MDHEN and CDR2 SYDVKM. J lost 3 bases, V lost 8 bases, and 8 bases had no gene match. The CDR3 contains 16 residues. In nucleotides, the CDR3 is TGTGCCAGCGACCCGACTAGCGGGAGTATCTACAATGAGCAGTTCTTC. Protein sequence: CASDPTSGSIYNEQFF.

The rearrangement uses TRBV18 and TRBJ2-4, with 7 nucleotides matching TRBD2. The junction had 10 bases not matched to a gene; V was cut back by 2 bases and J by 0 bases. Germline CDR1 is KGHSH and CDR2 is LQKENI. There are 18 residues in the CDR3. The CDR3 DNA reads TGTGCCAGCTCACCAAGTTTCTTAGCGGGCTTAGCCAAAAACATTCAGTACTTC. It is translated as CASSPSFLAGLAKNIQYF.

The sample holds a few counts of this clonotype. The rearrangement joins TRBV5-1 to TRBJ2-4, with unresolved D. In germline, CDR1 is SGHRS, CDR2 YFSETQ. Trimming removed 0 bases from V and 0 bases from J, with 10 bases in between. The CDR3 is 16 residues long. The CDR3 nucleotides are TGCGCCAGCAGCTTGGGTCCAGTAATAGCCAAAAACATTCAGTACTTC. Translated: CASSLGPVIAKNIQYF.

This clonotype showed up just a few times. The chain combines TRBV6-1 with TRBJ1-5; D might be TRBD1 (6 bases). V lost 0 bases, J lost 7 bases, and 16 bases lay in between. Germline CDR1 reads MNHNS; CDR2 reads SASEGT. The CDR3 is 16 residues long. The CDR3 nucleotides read TGTGCCAGCAGTGAAGCGCTTCGCCAGGGGAGCCAGCCCCAGCATTTT. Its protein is CASSEALRQGSQPQHF.

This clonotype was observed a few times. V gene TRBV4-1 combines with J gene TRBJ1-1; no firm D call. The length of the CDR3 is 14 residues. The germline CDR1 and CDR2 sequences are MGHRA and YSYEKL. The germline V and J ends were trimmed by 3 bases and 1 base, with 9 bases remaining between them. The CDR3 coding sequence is TGCGCCAGCAGCCATGAAAGAGAGAACACTGAAGCTTTCTTT. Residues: CASSHERENTEAFF.

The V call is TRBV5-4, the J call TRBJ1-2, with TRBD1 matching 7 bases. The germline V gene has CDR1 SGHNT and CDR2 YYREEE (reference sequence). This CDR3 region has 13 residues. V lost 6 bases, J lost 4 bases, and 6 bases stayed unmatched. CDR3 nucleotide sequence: TGTGCCAGCAAGTCAGGGGGAGCCTATGGCTACACCTTC. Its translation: CASKSGGAYGYTF.

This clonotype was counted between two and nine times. Here the CDR3 reads CASSLKGATEAFF. CDR3 nucleotide sequence: TGTGCCAGCAGTTTAAAGGGGGCCACTGAAGCTTTCTTT. V and J are TRBV27 and TRBJ1-1; 7 bases map to TRBD1. Germline V gene sequence: CDR1 MNHEY, CDR2 SMNVEV (reference sequence). This CDR3 comprises 13 residues. The V and J ends lost 2 bases and 4 bases, in that order; junction bases with no gene match: 1.

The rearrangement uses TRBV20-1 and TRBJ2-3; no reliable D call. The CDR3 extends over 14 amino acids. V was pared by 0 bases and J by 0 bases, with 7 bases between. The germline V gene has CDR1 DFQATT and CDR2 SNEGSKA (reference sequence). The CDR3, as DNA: TGCAGTGCTAGAGACAGCTCTAGCACAGATACGCAGTATTTT. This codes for CSARDSSSTDTQYF.

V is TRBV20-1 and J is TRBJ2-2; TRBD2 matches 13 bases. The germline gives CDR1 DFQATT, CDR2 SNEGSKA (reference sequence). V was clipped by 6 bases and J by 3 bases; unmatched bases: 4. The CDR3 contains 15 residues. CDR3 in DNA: TGCAGTGCCAGGACTAGCGGGAGCTACACCGGGGAGCTGTTTTTT. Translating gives CSARTSGSYTGELFF.

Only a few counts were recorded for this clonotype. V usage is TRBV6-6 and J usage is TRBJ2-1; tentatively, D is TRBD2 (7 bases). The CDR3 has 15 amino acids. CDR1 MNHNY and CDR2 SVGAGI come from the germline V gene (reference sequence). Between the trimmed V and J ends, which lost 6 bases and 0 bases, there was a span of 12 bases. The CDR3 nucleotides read TGTGCCAGCAGGGGGGGGGACAACTCCTACAATGAGCAGTTCTTC. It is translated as CASRGGDNSYNEQFF.